This entry describes one T cell receptor (beta chain). Per the germline V gene, CDR1 is DFQATT and CDR2 is SNEGSKA (reference sequence). The CDR3 has 17 amino acids. Trimming cost V 3 bases and J 0 bases; bases outside gene matches: 5. Original data processing: Nucleated cell number was recorded as an estimate derived from reference gene primer amplification. Repertoires were generated with immunoSEQ multiplex PCR, while TCRdb's copy carries only in-frame clones and drops some. Clone size and V and J calls were adopted from that table, with D and trimming inferred from the DNA. This sample has 30,000 to 35,000 clones, with 75% to 90% found just once. These data come from a study of blood T cell repertoires in COVID-19. Study-wide context: Samples representing acute and convalescent COVID-19 were sourced from the United States, Italy and Spain. From T cells, B-cell-depleted T cells, or PBMCs came the material, which was cDNA or gDNA.

Sequences were obtained from peripheral blood. The TCR was taken from a man aged 55 to 70 with active COVID-19. The chain couples TRBV20-1 to TRBJ2-2; 12 positions agree with TRBD2. DNA for the CDR3: TGCAGTGCTAGTGTGGCTAGCGGGAGGGCGAACACCGGGGAGCTGTTTTTT. Translated: CSASVASGRANTGELFF.